This T cell receptor (beta chain) was observed in a study of CD8+ T cells in alopecia areata. Study conclusions and caveats: Normal scalp had lower clonality than lesional scalp, with alopecia totalis/universalis lesions showing this most strongly. Uncertainty about whether baseline CD8+ expansion is linked to response remains, with one nonresponder.

Once RNA had been extracted, it was reverse transcribed into cDNA to act as the sequencing template. Measured with immunoSEQ multiplex PCR; TCRdb has only the in-frame clones, and not every one. Among approximately 180,000 clones listed, roughly three fifths were seen once. This clone was observed a handful of times. The antigen remains unidentified. The germline V and J ends were trimmed by 6 bases and 6 bases, with 17 bases remaining between them. This CDR3 spans 14 amino acids. Germline values: CDR1 SQVTM, CDR2 ANQGSEA. The treatment is: oral pan-JAK inhibitor, 5-10 mg twice daily. This chain uses TRBV29-1 with TRBJ2-2; D is perhaps TRBD1 (5 bases). The specimen was CD4+ T cells sorted from blood, collected around week 49, from a patient treated with tofacitinib. This TCR was sampled from a human donor with alopecia areata. Here the CDR3 DNA reads TGCAGCGTCCAAAGAGCGACAGAAGCCGGGGAGCTGTTTTTT. Residues: CSVQRATEAGELFF.